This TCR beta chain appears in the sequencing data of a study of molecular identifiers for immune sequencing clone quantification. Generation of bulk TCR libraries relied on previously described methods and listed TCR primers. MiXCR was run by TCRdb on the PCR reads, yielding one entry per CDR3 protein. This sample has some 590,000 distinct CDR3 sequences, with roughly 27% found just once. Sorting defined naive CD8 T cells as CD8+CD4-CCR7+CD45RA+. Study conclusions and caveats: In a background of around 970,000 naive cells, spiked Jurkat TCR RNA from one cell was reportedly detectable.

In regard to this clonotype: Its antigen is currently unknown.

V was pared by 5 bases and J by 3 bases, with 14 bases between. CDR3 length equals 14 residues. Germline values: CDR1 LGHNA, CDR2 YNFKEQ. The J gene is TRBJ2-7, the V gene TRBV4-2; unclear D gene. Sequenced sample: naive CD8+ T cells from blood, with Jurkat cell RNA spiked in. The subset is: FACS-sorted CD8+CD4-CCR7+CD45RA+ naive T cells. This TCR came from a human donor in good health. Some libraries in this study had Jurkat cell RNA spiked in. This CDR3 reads CASSSEVAHYEQYF. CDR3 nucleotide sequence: TGTGCCAGCAGCTCAGAGGTCGCCCACTACGAGCAGTACTTC.